The entry below gives a single T cell receptor beta chain sequence along with its context. Some clones are missing from TCRdb's copy, which holds only in-frame ones; the method was immunoSEQ multiplex PCR. The sample comprises approximately 89,000 clones, over 75% of which are singletons, and around 0.29% rests with the top ten. The sample belongs to a study of OX40 agonist ivuxolimab in advanced cancers. The germline CDR1 and CDR2 sequences are SGHNT and YYREEE (reference sequence). The ends lost 4 bases at V and 1 base at J; junction bases unmatched: 8. This CDR3 is built from 18 residues. This receptor was identified in an adult with an advanced solid tumor such as melanoma, head and neck, liver or kidney cancer. The chain joins TRBV5-4 to TRBJ2-6; 10 nucleotides align to TRBD1. Here the sequenced sample was CD4+ or CD8+ T cells sorted from blood, taken in a trial of the OX40 agonist ivuxolimab. CDR3 bases: TGTGCCAGCAGCGGCTGGGACAGGGGCGGGTCTGGGGCCAACGTCCTGACTTTC. Amino acid sequence: CASSGWDRGGSGANVLTF.